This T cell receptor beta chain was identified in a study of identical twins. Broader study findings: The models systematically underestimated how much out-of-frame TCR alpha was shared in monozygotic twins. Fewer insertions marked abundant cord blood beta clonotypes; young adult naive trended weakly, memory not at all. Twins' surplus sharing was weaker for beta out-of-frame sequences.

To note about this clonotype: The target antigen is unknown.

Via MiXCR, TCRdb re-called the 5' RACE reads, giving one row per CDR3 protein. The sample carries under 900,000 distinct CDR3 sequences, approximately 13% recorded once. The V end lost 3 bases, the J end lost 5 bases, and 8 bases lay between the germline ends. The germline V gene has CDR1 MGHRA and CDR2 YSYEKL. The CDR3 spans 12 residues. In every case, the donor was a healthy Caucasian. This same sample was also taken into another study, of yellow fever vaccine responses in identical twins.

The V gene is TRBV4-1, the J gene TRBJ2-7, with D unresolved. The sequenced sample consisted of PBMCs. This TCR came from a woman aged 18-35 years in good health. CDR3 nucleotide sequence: TGCGCCAGCAGCCACGCGACGGACGAGCAGTACTTC. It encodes CASSHATDEQYF.